A selection of T cell receptor beta chains follows, all from one sample in a study of blood T cell repertoires in COVID-19. Clones were read by immunoSEQ multiplex PCR, and TCRdb kept only the in-frame ones, dropping some. The data contain a few hundred thousand clones, around 84% of them singletons. Sequencing was performed on peripheral blood. The receptors derive from a man in his forties or fifties who had recovered from COVID-19. Each CDR3 is given with its conserved first and last residue. The D gene is left open where the match is weak. Size tells how often a clone was seen (once, few, many) or the class of an expanded clone, and some rows leave it out.

>TRBJ1-2|TRBD1|TRBV27|-
CASSTGTGENGYTF
TGTGCCAGCAGCACCGGGACAGGAGAAAATGGCTACACCTTC
>TRBJ2-1|TRBD2|TRBV6-5|many
CASSFATSGSRNEQFF
TGTGCCAGCAGTTTCGCGACTAGCGGGAGTCGTAATGAGCAGTTCTTC
>TRBJ1-1|-|TRBV29-1|-
CSVVGGPTEAFF
TGCAGCGTTGTCGGCGGGCCCACTGAAGCTTTCTTT
>TRBJ2-5|-|TRBV30|few
CALYRGGETQYF
TGTGCCTTATACAGGGGGGGGGAGACCCAGTACTTC
>TRBJ2-1|TRBD1|TRBV13|-
CASSSQGGQFF
TGTGCCAGCAGCTCACAGGGGGGGCAGTTCTTC
>TRBJ2-5|-|TRBV18|-
CASSPPSQETQYF
TGTGCCAGCTCACCCCCTAGCCAAGAGACCCAGTACTTC
>TRBJ2-1|-|TRBV15|-
CATSRDLRGEQFF
TGTGCCACCAGCAGAGATTTGCGGGGTGAGCAGTTCTTC
>TRBJ1-2|-|TRBV10-3|-
CAISGTDYYGYTF
TGTGCCATCAGTGGAACGGACTACTATGGCTACACCTTC
>TRBJ2-5|-|TRBV5-1|few
CASSLLETQYF
TGCGCCAGCAGCTTGCTCGAGACCCAGTACTTC
>TRBJ2-7|-|TRBV6-5|-
CASTNIGGSEQYF
TGTGCCAGCACCAACATAGGTGGGAGCGAGCAGTACTTC
>TRBJ1-2|-|TRBV19|many
CASSTGETRPGYTF
TGTGCCAGTAGTACTGGGGAGACGAGGCCTGGCTACACCTTC
>TRBJ1-1|-|TRBV7-2|-
CASSVLQGIGEAFF
TGTGCCAGCAGCGTACTACAGGGAATTGGAGAAGCTTTCTTT
>TRBJ1-2|-|TRBV9|-
CASSVGGGLASVGYTF
TGTGCCAGCAGCGTAGGAGGGGGTCTTGCGAGTGTTGGCTACACCTTC
>TRBJ2-7|-|TRBV2|-
CASQPGLSSYEQYF
TGTGCCAGTCAGCCGGGACTTAGCTCCTACGAGCAGTACTTC
>TRBJ1-1|-|TRBV7-9|-
CASSPGSRGGNTEAFF
TGTGCCAGCAGCCCGGGAAGCCGGGGTGGGAACACTGAAGCTTTCTTT
>TRBJ1-1|-|TRBV2|-
CASSPDIRNTEAFF
TGTGCCAGCAGTCCGGACATAAGAAACACTGAAGCTTTCTTT
>TRBJ2-1|TRBD2|TRBV11-3|-
CASSLILAGGNEQFF
TGTGCCAGCAGCTTAATCTTGGCGGGGGGCAATGAGCAGTTCTTC
>TRBJ1-1|-|TRBV30|-
CAWNQKTATEAFF
TGTGCCTGGAACCAGAAGACTGCTACTGAAGCTTTCTTT
>TRBJ2-7|TRBD1|TRBV9|-
CASSVSTGSFYEQYF
TGTGCCAGCAGCGTATCGACAGGGAGCTTCTACGAGCAGTACTTC
>TRBJ1-5|TRBD1|TRBV18|-
CASSPGTGVRGAQPQHF
TGTGCCAGCTCACCAGGGACAGGGGTTAGGGGGGCTCAGCCCCAGCATTTT
>TRBJ1-4|-|TRBV27|-
CASSSVPGDGEKLFF
TGTGCCAGCAGTTCTGTCCCAGGGGATGGCGAAAAACTGTTTTTT
>TRBJ2-7|TRBD2|TRBV13|-
CASSTGGGLISYEQYF
TGTGCCAGCAGCACCGGCGGGGGGCTCATCTCCTACGAGCAGTACTTC
>TRBJ1-2|TRBD1|TRBV7-2|-
CASSSRQGIGGYTF
TGTGCCAGCAGCTCGAGACAGGGGATAGGGGGCTACACCTTC
>TRBJ2-3|-|TRBV11-2|-
CASSFLLGDTQYF
TGTGCCAGCAGCTTTCTTCTCGGAGATACGCAGTATTTT
>TRBJ2-1|-|TRBV4-3|-
CASSQDSSLYNEQFF
TGCGCCAGCAGCCAAGATAGCAGTCTCTACAATGAGCAGTTCTTC
>TRBJ2-1|TRBD2|TRBV10-3|-
CAISEPGLARLDEQFF
TGTGCCATCAGTGAGCCGGGACTAGCGCGCTTGGATGAGCAGTTCTTC
>TRBJ2-6|-|TRBV19|-
CASSVGRGALSGANVLTF
TGTGCCAGTAGTGTGGGCAGGGGAGCCCTCTCTGGGGCCAACGTCCTGACTTTC
>TRBJ1-1|-|TRBV7-9|-
CASSLRGSTEAFF
TGTGCCAGCAGCCTGAGAGGGTCCACTGAAGCTTTCTTT
>TRBJ1-5|TRBD1|TRBV18|-
CASSPGTGADQTQHF
TGTGCCAGCTCCCCCGGGACAGGGGCCGATCAGACCCAGCATTTT
>TRBJ1-5|-|TRBV5-8|-
CASSRDFGGARNQPQHF
TGTGCCAGCAGCCGAGATTTTGGAGGGGCGCGCAATCAGCCCCAGCATTTT
>TRBJ1-1|TRBD1|TRBV19|-
CASSRDPGTGSTEAFF
TGTGCCAGTAGTAGGGACCCCGGGACAGGGAGCACTGAAGCTTTCTTT
>TRBJ2-1|-|TRBV5-1|-
CASSLAAGTGYNEQFF
TGCGCCAGCAGCTTGGCCGCGGGGACGGGCTACAATGAGCAGTTCTTC
>TRBJ2-7|TRBD1|TRBV27|-
CASSFWDRTSYEQYF
TGTGCCAGCAGTTTCTGGGACAGAACTTCCTACGAGCAGTACTTC
>TRBJ1-4|-|TRBV7-9|-
CASRAPGEDNEKLFF
TGTGCCAGCAGAGCGCCCGGGGAGGATAATGAAAAACTGTTTTTT
>TRBJ1-1|TRBD1|TRBV6-6|-
CASIRQGGTEAFF
TGTGCCAGCATTAGACAGGGCGGCACTGAAGCTTTCTTT
>TRBJ2-3|-|TRBV28|-
CASSFLAGGGTDTQYF
TGTGCCAGCAGTTTTTTGGCGGGCGGAGGTACAGATACGCAGTATTTT
>TRBJ1-2|TRBD1|TRBV2|-
CASSEVFGTGILYGYTF
TGTGCCAGCAGTGAAGTATTTGGGACAGGGATCCTCTATGGCTACACCTTC
>TRBJ2-1|TRBD2|TRBV7-2|-
CASSPSLAGEINEQFF
TGTGCCAGCAGCCCCAGCCTAGCGGGAGAAATCAATGAGCAGTTCTTC
>TRBJ1-2|-|TRBV4-3|-
CASSQAWATTHGYTF
TGCGCCAGCAGCCAAGCGTGGGCTACCACACATGGCTACACCTTC
>TRBJ1-4|-|TRBV7-8|-
CASSLASGHGEKLFF
TGTGCCAGCAGCTTAGCTTCCGGACATGGTGAAAAACTGTTTTTT
>TRBJ1-1|-|TRBV11-3|-
CASSLERDTEAFF
TGTGCCAGCAGCTTAGAGAGGGACACTGAAGCTTTCTTT
>TRBJ1-3|TRBD1|TRBV30|-
CAWSVTGGGNTIYF
TGTGCCTGGAGTGTAACAGGGGGTGGAAACACCATATATTTT
>TRBJ1-5|-|TRBV2|-
CASSEGQGVVQPQHF
TGTGCCAGCAGTGAAGGGCAGGGTGTTGTTCAGCCCCAGCATTTT
>TRBJ2-5|TRBD2|TRBV3-1/TRBV3-2|-
CASSTRRGAGETQYF
TGTGCCAGCAGCACGAGGCGGGGGGCAGGGGAGACCCAGTACTTC
>TRBJ2-7|-|TRBV7-6|-
CASSKNRDFGYEQYF
TGTGCCAGCAGCAAAAACCGGGACTTCGGATACGAGCAGTACTTC